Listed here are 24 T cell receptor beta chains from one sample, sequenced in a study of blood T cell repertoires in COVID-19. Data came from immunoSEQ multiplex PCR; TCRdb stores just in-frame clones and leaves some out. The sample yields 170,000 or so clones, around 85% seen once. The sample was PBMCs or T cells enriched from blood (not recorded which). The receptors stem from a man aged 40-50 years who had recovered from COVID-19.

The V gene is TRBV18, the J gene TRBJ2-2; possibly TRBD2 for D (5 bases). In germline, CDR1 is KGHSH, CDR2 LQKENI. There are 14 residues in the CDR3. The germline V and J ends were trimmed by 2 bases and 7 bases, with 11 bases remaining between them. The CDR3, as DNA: TGTGCCAGCTCACCATATGTGGGGAGCGGGGAGCTGTTTTTT. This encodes CASSPYVGSGELFF.

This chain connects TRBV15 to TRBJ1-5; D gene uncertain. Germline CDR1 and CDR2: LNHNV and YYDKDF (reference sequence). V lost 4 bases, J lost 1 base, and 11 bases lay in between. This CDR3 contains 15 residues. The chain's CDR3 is CATSKATTSNQPQHF. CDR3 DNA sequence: TGTGCCACCAGCAAGGCGACAACAAGCAATCAGCCCCAGCATTTT.

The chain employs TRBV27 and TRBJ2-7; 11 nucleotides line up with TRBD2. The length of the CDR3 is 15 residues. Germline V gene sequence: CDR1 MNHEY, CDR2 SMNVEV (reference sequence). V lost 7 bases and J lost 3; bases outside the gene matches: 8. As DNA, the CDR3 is TGTGCCAGCATAGGGGGGACTAGCGGAAACTACGAGCAGTACTTC. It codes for CASIGGTSGNYEQYF.

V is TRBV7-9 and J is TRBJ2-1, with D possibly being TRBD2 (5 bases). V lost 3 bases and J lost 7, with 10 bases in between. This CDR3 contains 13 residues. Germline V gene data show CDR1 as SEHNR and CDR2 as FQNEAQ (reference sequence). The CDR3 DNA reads TGTGCCAGCAGCTTTGACTATTCTAATGAGCAGTTCTTC. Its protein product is CASSFDYSNEQFF.

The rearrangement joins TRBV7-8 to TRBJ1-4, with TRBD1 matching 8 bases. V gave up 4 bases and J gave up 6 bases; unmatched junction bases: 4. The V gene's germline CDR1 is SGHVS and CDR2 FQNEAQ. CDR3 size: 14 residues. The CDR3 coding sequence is TGTGCCAGCAGCTACGACAGGGGAGATGAAAAACTGTTTTTT. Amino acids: CASSYDRGDEKLFF. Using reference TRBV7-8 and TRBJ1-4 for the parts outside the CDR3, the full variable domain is GAGVSQSPRYKVAKRGQDVALRCDPISGHVSLFWYQQALGQGPEFLTYFQNEAQLDKSGLPSDRFFAERPEGSVSTLKIQRTQQEDSAVYLCASSYDRGDEKLFFGSGTQLSVL.

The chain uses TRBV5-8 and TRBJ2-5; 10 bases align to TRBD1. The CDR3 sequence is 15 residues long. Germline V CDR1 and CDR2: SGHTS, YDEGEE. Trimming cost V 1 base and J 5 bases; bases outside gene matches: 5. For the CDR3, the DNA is TGTGCCAGCAGCTTGCGACAGGGGGCGCGTGAGACCCAGTACTTC. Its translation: CASSLRQGARETQYF.

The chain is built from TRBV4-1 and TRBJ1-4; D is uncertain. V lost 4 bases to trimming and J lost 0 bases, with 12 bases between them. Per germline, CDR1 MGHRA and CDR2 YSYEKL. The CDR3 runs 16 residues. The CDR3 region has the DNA TGCGCCAGCAGCCGGCCTTCACATGCAACTAATGAAAAACTGTTTTTT. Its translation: CASSRPSHATNEKLFF.

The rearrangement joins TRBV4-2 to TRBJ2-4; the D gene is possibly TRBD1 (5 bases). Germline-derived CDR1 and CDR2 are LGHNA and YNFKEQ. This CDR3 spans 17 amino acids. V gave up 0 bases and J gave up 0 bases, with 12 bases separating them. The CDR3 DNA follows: TGTGCCAGCAGCCAAGATGTCAGGACAATAGCCAAAAACATTCAGTACTTC. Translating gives CASSQDVRTIAKNIQYF.

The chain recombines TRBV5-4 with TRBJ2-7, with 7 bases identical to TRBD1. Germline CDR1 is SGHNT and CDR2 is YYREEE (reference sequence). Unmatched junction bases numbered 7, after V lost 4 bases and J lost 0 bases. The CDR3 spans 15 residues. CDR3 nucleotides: TGTGCCAGCAGCACCTGGACAGGAAACTCCTACGAGCAGTACTTC. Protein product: CASSTWTGNSYEQYF. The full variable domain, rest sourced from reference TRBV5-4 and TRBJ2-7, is ETGVTQSPTHLIKTRGQQVTLRCSSQSGHNTVSWYQQALGQGPQFIFQYYREEENGRGNFPPRFSGLQFPNYSSELNVNALELDDSALYLCASSTWTGNSYEQYFGPGTRLTVT.

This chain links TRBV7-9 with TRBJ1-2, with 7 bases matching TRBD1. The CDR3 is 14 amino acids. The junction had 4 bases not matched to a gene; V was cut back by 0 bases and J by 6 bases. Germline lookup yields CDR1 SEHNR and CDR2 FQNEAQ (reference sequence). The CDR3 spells CASSLADRVDGYTF. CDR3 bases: TGTGCCAGCAGCTTAGCCGACAGGGTTGATGGCTACACCTTC.

CDR3 nucleotide sequence: TGTGCCAGCAGACAGATAATACCCAGCGGGGAGCTGTTTTTT. Residues: CASRQIIPSGELFF. The chain employs TRBV27 and TRBJ2-2; D remains unclear. V lost 6 bases and J 7 bases, leaving 15 bases between the germline ends. This CDR3 spans 14 amino acids. Germline-derived CDR1 and CDR2 are MNHEY and SMNVEV (reference sequence).

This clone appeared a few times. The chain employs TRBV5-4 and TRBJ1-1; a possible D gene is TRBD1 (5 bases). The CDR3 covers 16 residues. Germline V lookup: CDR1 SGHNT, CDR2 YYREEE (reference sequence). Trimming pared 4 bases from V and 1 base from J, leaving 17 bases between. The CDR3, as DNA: TGTGCCAGCAGCACTCCAGGGAGGCTACCGAACACTGAAGCTTTCTTT. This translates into CASSTPGRLPNTEAFF.

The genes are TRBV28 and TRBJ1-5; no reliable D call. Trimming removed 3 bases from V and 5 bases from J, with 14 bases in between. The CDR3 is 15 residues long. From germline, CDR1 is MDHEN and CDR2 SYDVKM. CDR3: CASSFGLGGYQPQHF. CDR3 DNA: TGTGCCAGCAGTTTCGGTTTGGGAGGTTATCAGCCCCAGCATTTT.

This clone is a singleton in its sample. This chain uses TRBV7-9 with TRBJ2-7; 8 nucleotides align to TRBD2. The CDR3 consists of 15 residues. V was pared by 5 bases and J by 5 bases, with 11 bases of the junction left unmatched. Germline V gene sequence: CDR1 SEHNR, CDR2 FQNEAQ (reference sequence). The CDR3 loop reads CASSLRWGLVDEQYF. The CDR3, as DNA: TGTGCCAGCAGCCTCAGATGGGGACTAGTCGACGAGCAGTACTTC.

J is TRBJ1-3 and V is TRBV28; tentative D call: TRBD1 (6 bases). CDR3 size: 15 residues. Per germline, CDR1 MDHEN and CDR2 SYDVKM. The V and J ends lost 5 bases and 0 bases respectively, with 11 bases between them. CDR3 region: CASSGQIYSGNTIYF. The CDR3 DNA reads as TGTGCCAGCAGTGGACAGATCTACTCTGGAAACACCATATATTTT.

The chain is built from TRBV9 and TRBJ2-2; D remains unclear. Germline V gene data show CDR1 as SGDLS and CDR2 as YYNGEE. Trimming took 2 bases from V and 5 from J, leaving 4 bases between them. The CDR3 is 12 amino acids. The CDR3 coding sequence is TGTGCCAGCAGCGTCGGGACCGGGGAGCTGTTTTTT. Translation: CASSVGTGELFF.

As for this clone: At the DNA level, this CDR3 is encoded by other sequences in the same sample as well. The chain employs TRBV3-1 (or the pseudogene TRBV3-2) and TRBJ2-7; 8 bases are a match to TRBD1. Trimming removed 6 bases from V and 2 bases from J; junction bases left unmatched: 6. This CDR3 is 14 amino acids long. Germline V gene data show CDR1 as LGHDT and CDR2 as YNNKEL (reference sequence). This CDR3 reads CASSPGTGTYEQYF. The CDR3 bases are TGTGCCAGCAGTCCCGGGACAGGTACCTACGAGCAGTACTTC.

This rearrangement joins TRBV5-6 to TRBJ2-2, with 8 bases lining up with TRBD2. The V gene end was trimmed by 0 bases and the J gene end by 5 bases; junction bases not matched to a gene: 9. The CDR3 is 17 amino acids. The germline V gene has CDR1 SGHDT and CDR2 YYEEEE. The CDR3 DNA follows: TGTGCCAGCAGCTTGGTCTACGGGGGGGCTCGGACCGGGGAGCTGTTTTTT. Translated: CASSLVYGGARTGELFF.

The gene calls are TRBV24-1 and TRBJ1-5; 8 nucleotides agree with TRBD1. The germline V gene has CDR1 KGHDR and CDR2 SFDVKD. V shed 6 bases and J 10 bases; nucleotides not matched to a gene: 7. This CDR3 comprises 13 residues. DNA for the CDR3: TGTGCCACCAGTACCACAGGGGGATTACCCCAGCATTTT. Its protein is CATSTTGGLPQHF.

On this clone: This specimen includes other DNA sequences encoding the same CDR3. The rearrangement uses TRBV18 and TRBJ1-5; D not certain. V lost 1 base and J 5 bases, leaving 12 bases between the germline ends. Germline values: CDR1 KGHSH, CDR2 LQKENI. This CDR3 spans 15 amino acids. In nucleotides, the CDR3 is TGTGCCAGCTCACCACTAAGAGGGCCTGATCAGCCCCAGCATTTT. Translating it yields CASSPLRGPDQPQHF.

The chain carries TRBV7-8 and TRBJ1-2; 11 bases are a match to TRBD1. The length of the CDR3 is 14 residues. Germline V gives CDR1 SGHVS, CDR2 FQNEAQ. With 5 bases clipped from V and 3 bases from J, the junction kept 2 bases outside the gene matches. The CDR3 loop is CASSRDRGDYGYTF. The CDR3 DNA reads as TGTGCCAGCAGCAGGGACAGGGGGGACTATGGCTACACCTTC. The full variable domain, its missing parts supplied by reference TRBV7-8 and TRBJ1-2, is GAGVSQSPRYKVAKRGQDVALRCDPISGHVSLFWYQQALGQGPEFLTYFQNEAQLDKSGLPSDRFFAERPEGSVSTLKIQRTQQEDSAVYLCASSRDRGDYGYTFGSGTRLTVV.

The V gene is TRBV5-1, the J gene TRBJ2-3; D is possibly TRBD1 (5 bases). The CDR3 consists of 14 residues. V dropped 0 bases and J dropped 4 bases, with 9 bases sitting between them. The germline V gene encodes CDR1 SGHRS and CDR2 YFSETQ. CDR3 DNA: TGCGCCAGCAGCTTGGATGGGGCCCCAGATACGCAGTATTTT. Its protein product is CASSLDGAPDTQYF.

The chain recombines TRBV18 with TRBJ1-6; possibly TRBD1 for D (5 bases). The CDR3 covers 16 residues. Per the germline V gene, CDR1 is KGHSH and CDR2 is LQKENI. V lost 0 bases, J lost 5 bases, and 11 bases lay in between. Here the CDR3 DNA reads TGTGCCAGCTCACCACCGGAAGGGGCACATAATTCACCCCTCCACTTT. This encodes CASSPPEGAHNSPLHF.

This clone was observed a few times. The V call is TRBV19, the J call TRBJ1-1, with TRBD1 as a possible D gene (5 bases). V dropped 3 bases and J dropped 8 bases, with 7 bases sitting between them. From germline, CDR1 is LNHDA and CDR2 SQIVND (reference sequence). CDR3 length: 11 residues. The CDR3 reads CASSMWGEAFF. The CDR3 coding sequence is TGTGCCAGTAGTATGTGGGGCGAAGCTTTCTTT.